The 27 T cell receptor beta chains presented below share a single source sample, sequenced in a study of cytomegalovirus exposure and HLA in healthy donors (dated by TCRdb to the late 2010s). Library preparation was by the immunoSEQ multiplex PCR assay. For the multiplex PCR, a mixture combining 60 forward primers for TCR Vbeta segments and 13 reverse primers for TCR Jbeta segments was used. This immuneACCESS table, as held by TCRdb, lists in-frame sequences with V and J called but not all clones. Of the missing ones, under half trace to an unresolved V gene in checked studies; the others have no known cause. The sample table holds about 160,000 clones, of which around 77% were seen once. The top ten constitute roughly 1.4% of the sample. Input material: PBMCs. These receptors originate from a man between 35 and 55 years old in good health and CMV-seronegative.

V and J are TRBV2 and TRBJ1-1, with 8 bases fitting TRBD1. CDR1 and CDR2 from the germline V gene are SNHLY and FYNNEI. The CDR3 runs to 14 residues. V lost 7 bases and J lost 5; bases outside the gene matches: 9. The CDR3 sequence: CASTPQGGKTEAFF. CDR3 DNA: TGTGCCAGCACCCCACAGGGGGGAAAAACTGAAGCTTTCTTT.

The gene calls are TRBV6-1 and TRBJ1-1; maybe TRBD1 (5 bases). Between the trimmed V and J ends, which lost 7 bases and 1 base, there was a span of 10 bases. Germline V gene lookup returns CDR1 MNHNS and CDR2 SASEGT. The CDR3 runs to 13 residues. CDR3 DNA: TGTGCCAGCAACTGGGGGGGGAACACTGAAGCTTTCTTT. This sequence encodes CASNWGGNTEAFF.

The chain recombines TRBV4-1 with TRBJ2-1, with 9 bases lining up with TRBD2. V was pared by 4 bases and J by 0 bases, with 1 base of the junction left unmatched. There are 15 residues in the CDR3. From germline, CDR1 is MGHRA and CDR2 YSYEKL. As DNA, the CDR3 is TGCGCCAGCAGCCTAGCGGGGGACTCCTACAATGAGCAGTTCTTC. Its translation is CASSLAGDSYNEQFF.

The chain carries TRBV19 and TRBJ2-1; D is unclear. Per the germline V gene, CDR1 is LNHDA and CDR2 is SQIVND (reference sequence). The CDR3 has 13 residues. V was clipped by 5 bases and J by 10 bases, with 15 bases between them. CDR3 coding DNA: TGTGCCAGTAGTGTACAACTAAGAGAGGAGCAGTTCTTC. It yields the protein CASSVQLREEQFF. Filled out from reference TRBV19 and TRBJ2-1, the complete variable domain reads DGGITQSPKYLFRKEGQNVTLSCEQNLNHDAMYWYRQDPGQGLRLIYYSQIVNDFQKGDIAEGYSVSREKKESFPLTVTSAQKNPTAFYLCASSVQLREEQFFGPGTRLTVL.

V usage is TRBV7-3 and J usage is TRBJ1-2; TRBD1 aligns across 9 bases. The trim removed 4 bases at V and 1 base at J, leaving 1 base unmatched. CDR1 and CDR2 from the germline V gene are SGHTA and FQGTGA. The CDR3 sequence is 14 residues long. This CDR3 reads CASSWTGDNYGYTF. As DNA, the CDR3 is TGTGCCAGCAGCTGGACAGGGGATAACTATGGCTACACCTTC.

The CDR3 sequence is CASSISGTSYEQYF. The CDR3 DNA is TGTGCCAGCAGCATAAGCGGGACCTCCTACGAGCAGTACTTC. The V call is TRBV11-2, the J call TRBJ2-7; TRBD2 matches 7 bases. This CDR3 comprises 14 residues. Germline loops: CDR1 SGHAT, CDR2 FQNNGV. Losses at the gene ends were 5 bases for V and 0 bases for J; bases not matched to a gene: 4.

Only one count was recorded for this clone. This chain connects TRBV19 to TRBJ1-6; no firm D call. Trimming pared 6 bases from V and 7 bases from J, leaving 7 bases between. The CDR3 loop spans 12 amino acids. Germline CDR1 LNHDA, CDR2 SQIVND (reference sequence). The CDR3 here is CASSPGNSPLHF. CDR3 sequence (DNA): TGTGCCAGTAGCCCCGGGAATTCACCCCTCCACTTT.

There are a few counts of this clone. The chain joins TRBV30 to TRBJ1-1; a possible D gene is TRBD1 (6 bases). Per the germline V gene, CDR1 is GTSNPN and CDR2 is SVGIG (reference sequence). The CDR3 extends over 13 amino acids. V was trimmed by 1 base and J by 7 bases, leaving 13 bases between them. CDR3 nucleotides: TGTGCCTGGAGTGCAACAGGGAATGGTGAAGCTTTCTTT. It encodes CAWSATGNGEAFF.

The sample holds a few counts of this clone. This rearrangement joins TRBV9 to TRBJ2-1, with D possibly TRBD2 on 5 matching bases. CDR1 is SGDLS and CDR2 is YYNGEE in the germline V gene. The CDR3 is 15 amino acids. Trimming cost V 3 bases and J 2 bases, with 12 bases left between them. CDR3 amino acids: CASSETGYPYNEQFF. The CDR3 DNA sequence: TGTGCCAGCAGCGAAACGGGATACCCCTACAATGAGCAGTTCTTC.

V gene TRBV27 combines with J gene TRBJ1-1, with D hard to call. Germline lookup yields CDR1 MNHEY and CDR2 SMNVEV (reference sequence). Between the trimmed V and J ends, which lost 5 bases and 3 bases, there was a span of 13 bases. CDR3 length: 14 residues. This chain's CDR3 is CASSPAGRHTEAFF. In DNA, the CDR3 is TGTGCCAGCAGTCCGGCCGGGAGACACACTGAAGCTTTCTTT.

The J gene is TRBJ1-3, the V gene TRBV7-2; D unresolved. The germline V gene encodes CDR1 SGHTA and CDR2 FQGNSA. CDR3 length equals 17 residues. V gave up 3 bases and J gave up 0 bases, with 15 bases separating them. The CDR3: CASSFGAGGNSGNTIYF. The CDR3 DNA follows: TGTGCCAGCAGCTTTGGCGCGGGCGGAAACTCTGGAAACACCATATATTTT. Based on the CDR3 plus reference TRBV7-2 and TRBJ1-3, the full variable domain is GAGVSQSPSNKVTEKGKDVELRCDPISGHTALYWYRQSLGQGLEFLIYFQGNSAPDKSGLPSDRFSAERTGGSVSTLTIQRTQQEDSAVYLCASSFGAGGNSGNTIYFGEGSWLTVV.

The gene calls are TRBV5-1 and TRBJ1-1; 8 bases agree with TRBD1. The CDR3 extends over 14 amino acids. CDR1 and CDR2 from the germline V gene are SGHRS and YFSETQ. Trimming at V came to 0 bases and at J to 7 bases, leaving 5 bases not matched to a gene. DNA of the CDR3: TGCGCCAGCAGCTTGGAGCAGGGGGCCAGTGAAGCTTTCTTT. The encoded protein is CASSLEQGASEAFF.

J is TRBJ2-1 and V is TRBV28, with TRBD2 identical over 9 bases. The CDR3 has 15 residues. Germline loops: CDR1 MDHEN, CDR2 SYDVKM. V lost 4 bases to trimming and J lost 2 bases; unmatched junction nucleotides: 3. The CDR3 DNA is TGTGCCAGCAGTTCAGCGGGAGGCGCCTACAATGAGCAGTTCTTC. As protein: CASSSAGGAYNEQFF.

The sample holds a few counts of this clone. The chain links TRBV7-8 to TRBJ1-2, with TRBD1 identical over 10 bases. CDR3 length: 14 residues. V dropped 5 bases and J dropped 6; count of bases not matched to a gene: 6. Germline V gives CDR1 SGHVS, CDR2 FQNEAQ. The CDR3 loop is CASSLGQGGDGYTF. CDR3 nucleotides: TGTGCCAGCAGCCTCGGACAGGGGGGAGATGGCTACACCTTC.

The J gene is TRBJ2-1, the V gene TRBV28; 12 bases map to TRBD2. The V gene's germline CDR1 is MDHEN and CDR2 SYDVKM. The CDR3 runs 15 residues. Germline trimming cut 6 bases from V and 5 bases from J; bases unmatched to any gene: 5. CDR3 sequence reads: CASRLAGGGHNEQFF. In DNA form, the CDR3 reads TGTGCCAGCAGACTAGCGGGAGGTGGCCACAATGAGCAGTTCTTC.

V gene TRBV14 combines with J gene TRBJ2-7, with a tentative D call TRBD2 (6 bases). V lost 7 bases to trimming and J lost 0 bases, with 10 bases between them. The CDR3 loop spans 13 amino acids. CDR1 and CDR2 from the germline V gene are SGHDN and FVKESK. The CDR3 loop is CASTGGTSYEQYF. In nucleotides, the CDR3 is TGTGCCAGCACTGGGGGGACCTCCTACGAGCAGTACTTC.

This chain uses TRBV5-1 with TRBJ2-1, with 11 bases identical to TRBD2. The ends lost 4 bases at V and 6 bases at J; junction bases unmatched: 15. There are 18 residues in the CDR3. Germline values: CDR1 SGHRS, CDR2 YFSETQ. As DNA, the CDR3 is TGCGCCAGCAGCCCCGGAGGATTTGGACTAGCGGGTCTCAATGAGCAGTTCTTC. It is translated as CASSPGGFGLAGLNEQFF.

J is TRBJ2-2 and V is TRBV5-6, with 8 bases identical to TRBD1. Germline V gives CDR1 SGHDT, CDR2 YYEEEE. With 0 bases clipped from V and 6 bases from J, the junction kept 1 base outside the gene matches. The CDR3 consists of 14 residues. The CDR3 nucleotides are TGTGCCAGCAGCTTGGTACAGGGGGCCGGGGAGCTGTTTTTT. Protein sequence: CASSLVQGAGELFF.

CDR3 residues: CASSPSEISNQPQHF. The CDR3 DNA follows: TGTGCCAGTAGCCCCTCGGAGATTAGCAATCAGCCCCAGCATTTT. The chain employs TRBV19 and TRBJ1-5; D gene uncertain. The CDR3 has 15 amino acids. CDR1 is LNHDA, CDR2 SQIVND, per germline (reference sequence). V gave up 6 bases and J gave up 0 bases, with 12 bases separating them.

This clone was counted a few times. The chain recombines TRBV2 with TRBJ2-7; 8 bases match TRBD2. CDR1 is SNHLY, CDR2 FYNNEI, per germline. V lost 1 base and J lost 6; bases outside the gene matches: 5. This CDR3 has 14 amino acids. CDR3 in DNA: TGTGCCAGCAGTGAAGGGACTAGCTTACTCGAGCAGTACTTC. It encodes CASSEGTSLLEQYF.

This chain joins TRBV9 and TRBJ2-7; 9 bases map to TRBD1. Germline V gene data show CDR1 as SGDLS and CDR2 as YYNGEE. V trimming: 6 bases; J trimming: 5 bases; junction bases outside the gene matches: 9. CDR3 length: 14 amino acids. The CDR3 is CASNEGTGKHEQYF. The CDR3 bases are TGTGCCAGCAACGAAGGGACAGGGAAACACGAGCAGTACTTC.

The chain employs TRBV5-4 and TRBJ2-3; D remains ambiguous. From germline, CDR1 is SGHNT and CDR2 YYREEE (reference sequence). The CDR3 is 13 residues long. V lost 0 bases and J 5 bases, leaving 7 bases between the germline ends. CDR3 loop: CASSLVGKDTQYF. CDR3 sequence (DNA): TGTGCCAGCAGCTTGGTGGGCAAAGATACGCAGTATTTT. The variable domain in full, with the rest retrieved from reference TRBV5-4 and TRBJ2-3, is ETGVTQSPTHLIKTRGQQVTLRCSSQSGHNTVSWYQQALGQGPQFIFQYYREEENGRGNFPPRFSGLQFPNYSSELNVNALELDDSALYLCASSLVGKDTQYFGPGTRLTVL.

The chain joins TRBV5-6 to TRBJ2-1; D is possibly TRBD2 (5 bases). This CDR3 has 12 residues. V lost 2 bases, J lost 9 bases, and 9 bases lay in between. Germline values: CDR1 SGHDT, CDR2 YYEEEE. The CDR3, as DNA: TGTGCCAGCAGCTTTAGCGAGGGTGAGCAGTTCTTC. Its protein is CASSFSEGEQFF.

This rearrangement joins TRBV27 to TRBJ1-4; no clear D gene. CDR1 MNHEY and CDR2 SMNVEV come from the germline V gene (reference sequence). This CDR3 has 15 residues. V was trimmed by 5 bases and J by 0 bases, leaving 10 bases between them. CDR3 sequence (DNA): TGTGCCAGCAGTCGATCACCAGCAACTAATGAAAAACTGTTTTTT. It is translated as CASSRSPATNEKLFF.

The gene calls are TRBV2 and TRBJ2-7, with D possibly being TRBD2 (6 bases). Germline V gene sequence: CDR1 SNHLY, CDR2 FYNNEI. V was trimmed by 3 bases and J by 5 bases, leaving 8 bases between them. The CDR3 extends over 12 amino acids. CDR3 nucleotide sequence: TGTGCCAGCAGTGAGGGGGGAGACGAGCAGTACTTC. It is translated as CASSEGGDEQYF.

V and J are TRBV10-3 and TRBJ2-1, with D tentatively TRBD2 (6 bases). Trimming took 6 bases from V and 9 from J, leaving 18 bases between them. Germline V gives CDR1 ENHRY, CDR2 SYGVKD. The CDR3 length is 14 residues. The CDR3 is CAIRGGDFGFEQFF. The CDR3 nucleotides read TGTGCCATCAGGGGGGGAGACTTCGGTTTTGAGCAGTTCTTC.

The chain is built from TRBV2 and TRBJ2-7, with D possibly being TRBD2 (5 bases). This CDR3 region has 13 residues. Trimming removed 2 bases from V and 2 bases from J, with 7 bases in between. Germline V gives CDR1 SNHLY, CDR2 FYNNEI. For the CDR3, the DNA is TGTGCCAGCAGTGAACGGGGAACCTACGAGCAGTACTTC. This encodes CASSERGTYEQYF.